Many counts were recorded for the clone carrying this T cell receptor (beta chain). Its antigen is still unknown. Germline-derived CDR1 and CDR2 are MNHEY and SMNVEV (reference sequence). The CDR3 consists of 14 residues. The V end lost 4 bases, the J end lost 2 bases, and 12 bases lay between the germline ends. The use of genomic DNA as template underpinned the TCR beta VDJ and CDR3 profiling. Using its own MiXCR run on the reads, TCRdb lists one record per CDR3 protein. The sample has about 190,000 distinct CDR3 sequences; 50% to 55% are singletons. This specimen belongs to a study of CD8+CD57+ T cells in acquired aplastic anemia. Study in general: Mean DNA quantity obtained from sorted CD4+ and CD8+ cells was 2.5 to 4 ug. Healthy donors had, on average, around 11 million reads for their CD4+ cells.

Study-wide findings and caveats: CD8+ Simpson's diversity in patients was not significantly different from that in controls. There were fewer than 35 CD8+ CDR3 sequences that occurred in both patients and controls.

The chain recombines TRBV27 with TRBJ2-7, with D perhaps TRBD1 (5 bases). The sample comprised sorted CD4+, CD8+, or CD8+CD57+ T cells (not recorded which) from PBMCs. This TCR came from a human donor in good health, serving as a control. CDR3 DNA: TGTGCCAGCAGTTCCAGGGATTTTACCTACGAGCAGTACTTC. It codes for CASSSRDFTYEQYF.